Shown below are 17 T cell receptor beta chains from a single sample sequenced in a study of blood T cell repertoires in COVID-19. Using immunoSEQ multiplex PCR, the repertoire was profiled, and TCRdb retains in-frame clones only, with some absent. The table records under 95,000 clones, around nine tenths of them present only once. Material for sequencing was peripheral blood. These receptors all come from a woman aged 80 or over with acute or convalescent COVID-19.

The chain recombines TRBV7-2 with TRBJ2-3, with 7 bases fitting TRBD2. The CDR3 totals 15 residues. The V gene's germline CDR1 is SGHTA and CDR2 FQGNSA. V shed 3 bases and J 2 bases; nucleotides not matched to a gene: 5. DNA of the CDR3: TGTGCCAGCAGCTTTGGGCGGGGGAACACAGATACGCAGTATTTT. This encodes CASSFGRGNTDTQYF. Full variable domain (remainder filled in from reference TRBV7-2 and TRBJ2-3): GAGVSQSPSNKVTEKGKDVELRCDPISGHTALYWYRQSLGQGLEFLIYFQGNSAPDKSGLPSDRFSAERTGGSVSTLTIQRTQQEDSAVYLCASSFGRGNTDTQYFGPGTRLTVL.

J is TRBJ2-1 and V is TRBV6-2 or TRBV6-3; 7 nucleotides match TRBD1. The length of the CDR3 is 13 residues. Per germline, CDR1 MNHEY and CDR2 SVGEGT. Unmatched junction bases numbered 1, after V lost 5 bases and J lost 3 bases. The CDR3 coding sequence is TGTGCCAGCAGTCGGGACAGCTACAATGAGCAGTTCTTC. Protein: CASSRDSYNEQFF.

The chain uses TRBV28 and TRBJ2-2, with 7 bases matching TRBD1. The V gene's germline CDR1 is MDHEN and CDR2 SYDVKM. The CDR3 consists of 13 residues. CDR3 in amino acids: CVIRQGNTGELFF. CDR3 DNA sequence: TGTGTCATAAGACAGGGAAACACCGGGGAGCTGTTTTTT.

The CDR3 region has the DNA TGTGCCAGCAGTGAAGCGGAACAGGGGGCGCGTGGCTACACCTTC. Translation: CASSEAEQGARGYTF. The rearrangement joins TRBV6-1 to TRBJ1-2; 9 nucleotides align to TRBD1. This CDR3 is built from 15 residues. CDR1 and CDR2 (germline): MNHNS, SASEGT. After removal of 0 bases from V and 7 bases from J, the junction contained 6 bases not matched to a gene.

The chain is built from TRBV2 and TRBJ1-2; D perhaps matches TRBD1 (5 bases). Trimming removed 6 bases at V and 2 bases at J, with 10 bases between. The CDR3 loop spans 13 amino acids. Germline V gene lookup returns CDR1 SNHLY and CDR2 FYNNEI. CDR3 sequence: CASRGGGNYGYTF. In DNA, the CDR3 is TGTGCCAGCAGGGGGGGAGGGAACTATGGCTACACCTTC.

The CDR3 here is CASSSRLAGTASYEQYF. CDR3 nucleotide sequence: TGTGCCAGCAGCTCCCGGCTAGCGGGGACCGCTTCCTACGAGCAGTACTTC. This chain links TRBV7-6 with TRBJ2-7; 9 bases fit TRBD2. Germline CDR1 and CDR2: SGHVS and FNYEAQ. This CDR3 is 17 amino acids long. The trim removed 4 bases at V and 1 base at J, leaving 11 bases unmatched.

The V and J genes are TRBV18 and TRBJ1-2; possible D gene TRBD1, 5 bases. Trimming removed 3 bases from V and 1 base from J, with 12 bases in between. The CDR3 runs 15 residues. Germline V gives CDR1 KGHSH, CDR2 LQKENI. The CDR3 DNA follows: TGTGCCAGCTCACCTCCTGGGGCTGGTAACTATGGCTACACCTTC. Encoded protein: CASSPPGAGNYGYTF.

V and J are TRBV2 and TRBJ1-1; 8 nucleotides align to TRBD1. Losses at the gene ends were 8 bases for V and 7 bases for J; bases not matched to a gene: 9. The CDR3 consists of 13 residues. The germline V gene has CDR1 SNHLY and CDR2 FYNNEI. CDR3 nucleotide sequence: TGTGCCAGCGTCTGGACAGGGCCTTATGAAGCTTTCTTT. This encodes CASVWTGPYEAFF. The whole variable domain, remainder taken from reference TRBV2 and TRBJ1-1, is EPEVTQTPSHQVTQMGQEVILRCVPISNHLYFYWYRQILGQKVEFLVSFYNNEISEKSEIFDDQFSVERPDGSNFTLKIRSTKLEDSAMYFCASVWTGPYEAFFGQGTRLTVV.

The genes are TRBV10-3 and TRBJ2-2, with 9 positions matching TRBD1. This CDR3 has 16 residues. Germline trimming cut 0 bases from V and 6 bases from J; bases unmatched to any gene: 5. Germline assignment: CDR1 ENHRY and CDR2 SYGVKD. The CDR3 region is CAISESWTGDPGELFF. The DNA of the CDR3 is TGTGCCATCAGTGAGTCTTGGACAGGGGATCCCGGGGAGCTGTTTTTT.

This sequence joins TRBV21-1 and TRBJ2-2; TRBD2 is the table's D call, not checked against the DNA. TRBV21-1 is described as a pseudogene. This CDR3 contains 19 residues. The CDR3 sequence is CASSKVAGKRSQPTGELFF. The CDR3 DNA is TGTGCCAGCAGCAAAGTTGCGGGTAAAAGGAGTCAGCCCACCGGGGAGCTGTTTTTT.

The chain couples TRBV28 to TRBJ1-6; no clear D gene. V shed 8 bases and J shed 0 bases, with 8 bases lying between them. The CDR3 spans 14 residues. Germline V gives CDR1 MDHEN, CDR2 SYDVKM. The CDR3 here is CASFRSSYNSPLHF. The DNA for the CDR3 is TGTGCCAGCTTTAGGAGCTCCTATAATTCACCCCTCCACTTT.

The CDR3 nucleotides are TGTGCCAGTAGTACCAAGCCAGGGGACTACGAGCAGTACTTC. Protein: CASSTKPGDYEQYF. This chain links TRBV19 with TRBJ2-7, with D maybe TRBD1 (6 bases). The CDR3 contains 14 residues. The germline gives CDR1 LNHDA, CDR2 SQIVND (reference sequence). V dropped 4 bases and J dropped 3 bases, with 13 bases sitting between them.

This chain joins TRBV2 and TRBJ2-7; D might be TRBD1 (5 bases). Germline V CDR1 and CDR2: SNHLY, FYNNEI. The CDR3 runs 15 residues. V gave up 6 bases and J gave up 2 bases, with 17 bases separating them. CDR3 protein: CASRNTQVTPYEQYF. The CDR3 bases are TGTGCCAGCAGGAATACACAGGTTACACCCTACGAGCAGTACTTC.

The CDR3, as DNA: TGTGCCAGCAGCTTTTTAATGGAGACTGAAGCTTTCTTT. Translating gives CASSFLMETEAFF. V is TRBV7-8 and J is TRBJ1-1; D call uncertain. V was cut by 3 bases and J by 5 bases, with 10 bases left in between. Germline CDR1 and CDR2: SGHVS and FQNEAQ. The CDR3 runs 13 residues.

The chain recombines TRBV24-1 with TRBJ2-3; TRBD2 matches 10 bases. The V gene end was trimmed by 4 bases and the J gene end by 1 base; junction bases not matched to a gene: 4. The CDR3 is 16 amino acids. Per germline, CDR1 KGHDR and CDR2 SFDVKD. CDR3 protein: CATSEVAGGGTDTQYF. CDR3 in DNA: TGTGCCACCAGTGAAGTAGCGGGGGGCGGCACAGATACGCAGTATTTT.

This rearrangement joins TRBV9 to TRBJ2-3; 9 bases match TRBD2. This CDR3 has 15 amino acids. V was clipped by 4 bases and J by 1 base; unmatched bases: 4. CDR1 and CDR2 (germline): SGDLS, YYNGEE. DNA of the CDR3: TGTGCCAGCAGCCCGCGGGGGGGCCGCACAGATACGCAGTATTTT. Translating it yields CASSPRGGRTDTQYF.

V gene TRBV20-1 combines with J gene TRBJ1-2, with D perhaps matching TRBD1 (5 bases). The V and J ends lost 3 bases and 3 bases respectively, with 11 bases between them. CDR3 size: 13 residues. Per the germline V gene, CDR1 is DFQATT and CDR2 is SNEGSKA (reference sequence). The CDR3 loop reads CSASRGGDYGYTF. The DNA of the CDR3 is TGCAGTGCTAGTAGGGGCGGGGACTATGGCTACACCTTC.